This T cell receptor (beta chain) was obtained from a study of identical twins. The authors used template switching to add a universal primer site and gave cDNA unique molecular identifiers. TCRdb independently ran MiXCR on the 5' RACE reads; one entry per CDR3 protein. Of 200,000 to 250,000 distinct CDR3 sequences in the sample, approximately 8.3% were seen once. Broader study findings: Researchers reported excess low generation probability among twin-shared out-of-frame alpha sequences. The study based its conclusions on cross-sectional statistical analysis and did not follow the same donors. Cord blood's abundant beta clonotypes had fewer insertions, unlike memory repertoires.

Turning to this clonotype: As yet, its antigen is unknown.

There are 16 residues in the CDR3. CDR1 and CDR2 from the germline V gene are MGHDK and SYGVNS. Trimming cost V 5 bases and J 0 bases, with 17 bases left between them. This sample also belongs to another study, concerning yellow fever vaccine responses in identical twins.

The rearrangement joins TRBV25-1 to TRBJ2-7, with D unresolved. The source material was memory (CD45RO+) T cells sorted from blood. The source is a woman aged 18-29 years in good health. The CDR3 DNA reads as TGTGCCAGCAGTCCCCCCTACGGCGGTAGCTCCTACGAGCAGTACTTC. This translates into CASSPPYGGSSYEQYF.